In this sample, the clone carrying this T cell receptor beta chain turned up once. The same CDR3 is also encoded by other DNA sequences in this sample. This specimen comes from a study of shared clonotypes between healthy human individuals. The input for sorted-subset replicate PCRs was about 0.2 ug DNA, 25,000 to 35,000 T cell genomes. TCRdb's table, derived via immunoSEQ multiplex PCR, lists solely in-frame clones and lacks some. The sample lists 2 million to 2.5 million clones; approximately 90% were seen once. V lost 0 bases and J 1 base, leaving 5 bases between the germline ends. This CDR3 spans 14 amino acids. Germline CDR1 reads ENHRY; CDR2 reads SYGVKD.

Material: naive CD4+ T cells from PBMCs. The subset is: CD45RA+ positively selected. The V gene is TRBV10-3, the J gene TRBJ2-3; D is unclear. This TCR came from a man aged 18 to 35 in good health. Some clones in this sample may be carry-over from other donors' samples. The CDR3 here is CAISESGGTDTQYF. CDR3 coding DNA: TGTGCCATCAGTGAGTCTGGTGGCACAGATACGCAGTATTTT.